Listed below are T cell receptor beta chains from one sample, sequenced in a study of early T cells in non-severe SARS-CoV-2 infection. TCRdb analysed the 5' RACE reads with MiXCR anew, one entry per CDR3 protein. The data show about 77,000 distinct CDR3 sequences, approximately 15% seen once. The sample taken for sequencing was whole blood. These TCRs come from an adult who was a healthcare worker with PCR-confirmed SARS-CoV-2 infection or an uninfected control (not recorded which). Each CDR3 is given without its conserved first and last residue.

j_call v_call cdr3_aa
TRBJ2-5 TRBV3-1 ASSTLAGGETQY
TRBJ2-7 TRBV28 ASRPGQGRYEQY
TRBJ2-3 TRBV7-9 ASSLVPGGRPNSHPPDTQY
TRBJ2-3 TRBV12-5 ASGLPLDRGGTDTQY
TRBJ2-7 TRBV7-9 ASSVTISYEQY
TRBJ2-5 TRBV12-3/TRBV12-4 ASSFGETQY
TRBJ1-5 TRBV20-1 SARGESSNQPQH
TRBJ2-3 TRBV6-2/TRBV6-3 ASRRGLSTDTQY
TRBJ1-2 TRBV5-6 ASSPYRQGNYGYT
TRBJ2-7 TRBV9 ASSGGPGRYGQY
TRBJ1-5 TRBV24-1 ATSQGGFLNQPQH
TRBJ1-6 TRBV12-3/TRBV12-4 ASSLDRGGSPLH
TRBJ2-3 TRBV14 ASSQGAGFADTQY
TRBJ2-7 TRBV10-3 AISGAQGGSYEQY
TRBJ2-1 TRBV7-8 ASRSTPLAGVWDEQF
TRBJ1-2 TRBV29-1 SVGESYGYT
TRBJ2-4 TRBV6-6 ASIEHAAKNIQY
TRBJ2-7 TRBV30 AWKVKTARYEQY
TRBJ2-2 TRBV12-3/TRBV12-4 ASTITSGGSGELF
TRBJ1-6 TRBV20-1 SARRQLVDNSPLH
TRBJ2-7 TRBV29-1 SVDGTSGTYEQY
TRBJ1-1 TRBV20-1 SARDRTAGTEAF
TRBJ2-1 TRBV7-9 ASSGGSGISYNEQF
TRBJ2-1 TRBV5-1 ASSLGQGRTYNEQF
TRBJ1-1 TRBV29-1 SATLLNTEAF
TRBJ2-3 TRBV29-1 SVDPGGGDTQY
TRBJ2-7 TRBV20-1 SARQTYSYEQY
TRBJ1-1 TRBV11-3 ASSSLTPDENTEAF
TRBJ2-2 TRBV24-1 ATSNGQGKYTGELF
TRBJ1-4 TRBV3-1 ASSRKSATNEKLF
TRBJ1-4 TRBV6-2/TRBV6-3 ASSFTREKLF
TRBJ2-7 TRBV27 ASSTGTGGYEQY
TRBJ1-4 TRBV11-2 ASSLDGRVFEKLF
TRBJ2-7 TRBV7-9 ASSLAWTSGRSSYEQY
TRBJ2-5 TRBV7-3 ASSSTPRDGQPGAQY
TRBJ2-7 TRBV20-1 SASFQRLSSYEQY
TRBJ2-3 TRBV7-9 ASSYRAFTDTQY
TRBJ1-1 TRBV6-6 ASSQDRETEAF
TRBJ1-6 TRBV20-1 SARTENSPLH
TRBJ2-1 TRBV7-9 ASSTDTNNEQF
TRBJ1-1 TRBV20-1 SASLDGQGLGNTEAF
TRBJ1-6 TRBV7-9 ASSLGPGQGVHSPLH
TRBJ1-4 TRBV4-1 ASSLEGRNEKLF
TRBJ2-3 TRBV4-1 ASSHLTSADTQY
TRBJ2-1 TRBV20-1 SARDRDSGTYNEQF
TRBJ2-1 TRBV11-3 ASSFGMYNEQF
TRBJ2-5 TRBV19 ASSIDSRGGLGQETQY
TRBJ2-1 TRBV5-4 ASSVPGPGDNEQF
TRBJ2-7 TRBV6-2/TRBV6-3 ASSAWGTSYEQY
TRBJ1-6 TRBV6-5 ASISTGTGPNSPLH
TRBJ1-1 TRBV29-1 SVPPWSANTEAF
TRBJ1-4 TRBV5-1 ASSSAGTTNEKLF
TRBJ2-1 TRBV2 ASSRDFSGEQF